This T cell receptor (beta chain) was sequenced in a study of human T cells and chemical hapten exposure (dated by TCRdb to the early 2020s). Turning to the overall study: For sensitization, 2% DPC in acetone was applied to a 2 cm by 2 cm area of upper inner arm skin. Weekly therapeutic DPC doses were additionally applied to the scalp of patients throughout the approximately 24-week study period. Patch testing was performed on the upper back with Finn chambers containing 0.01% DPC, and the patch tests were scored after 6 days according to International Contact Dermatitis Research Group standards. Most of the patients in the cohort were female, and the cohort covered alopecia areata with under or over 50% scalp involvement, alopecia totalis and alopecia universalis. The libraries were sequenced as a pool, and the TCR yield per sample differed mostly because of small variations in library volumes within the pool. Peripheral blood TCR repertoire changes were tracked in vivo in alopecia patients during primary and secondary sensitization to the hapten diphenylcyclopropenone (DPC). Blood samples were taken from patients before sensitization (week 0) and then at 2, 6 and about 24 weeks after DPC sensitization. For TCR sequencing, blood came from 25 to 35 alopecia patients at anywhere from one to four time points (pre-sensitization, 2, 6 and 24 weeks). Broad study findings and their caveats: DPC sensitization did not change the number of TCRs with a frequency above 1 in 1000, and there was no evidence of changes in global repertoire structure. Compared with pre-sensitization or healthy control sets, expanded TCRs formed significantly more large CDR3 similarity clusters, which is consistent with antigen-driven responses. A positive correlation was found between the number of PT1 expanded TCRs and patch test score, with significance reached at thresholds 8, 16 and 32 but not 4. Because all patients had alopecia, a presumed autoimmune disease, the immune response of the patients might differ from that of healthy individuals. After repeated subsampling, the strength of the expansion versus patch-test correlation and the threshold at which it became significant changed.

The method was RACE. Reads for this sample came from a NextSeq 500. During library preparation, unique molecular identifiers were attached to individual cDNA molecules so that TCRs could be counted quantitatively and reproducibly. For every blood RNA sample, sequencing covered both the TCR alpha and TCR beta chains. In the authors' own workflow: Samples had a median of 95,638 TCRs, with a range from roughly 23,224 to 700,000. The Decombinator software suite was used to annotate the V, J and CDR3 of the TCR reads. To make PS versus PT1 abundance plots, every sample was subsampled to the same number of TCRs (28,000). Expanded TCRs were defined as absent before sensitization and observed at least eight times at the 2-week time point. The public sequencing data were trimmed at Q25 with fastp and processed into clonotypes with MiXCR by TCRdb, which kept only in-frame beta chains. A single entry per CDR3 protein holds the most common genes and DNA from its merged rows. These V and J calls rely on TCRdb rather than the paper's analysis. The sample data list under 100,000 distinct CDR3 sequences, and more than 9% of these were observed just once. The top ten clonotypes cover less than 5% of the sample.

V is shortened by 6 bases, J by 12 bases, and the region joining them spans 14 bases. Reading from cysteine to phenylalanine, the CDR3 counts 12 amino acids. Of all the DNA, just the CDR3 is kept, 36 bases in frame from base 1. The time point tag for this specimen amounts to: patch test 2, 6 weeks after DPC sensitization. The treatment or condition label on this specimen signifies: therapeutic diphenylcyclopropenone sensitization with weekly scalp DPC. Blood at each patch-test visit was drawn before the patch test was applied. To be eligible, patients had to be aged 18 to 70, diagnosed with alopecia and judged suitable for DPC therapy, while pregnant patients were excluded. Unfractionated whole blood was collected in Tempus Blood RNA tubes, and total RNA was extracted from that blood. This clonotype was seen a handful of times. The target of this receptor is not known. Base qualities are not provided; no much larger clone lies one nucleotide away.

The chain was built from TRBV12-3 or TRBV12-4 and TRBJ1-4, with the D gene not clear enough to name. This receptor was obtained from a woman aged 45-65 years with alopecia areata. Some clones in this sample may be carry-over from other donors' samples. The material was whole blood, obtained in connection with sensitization to the hapten diphenylcyclopropenone (DPC). The CDR3 protein: CASSPRPSELFF. The DNA sequence is as follows: TGTGCCAGCAGCCCCAGACCGTCTGAACTGTTTTTT.